This T cell receptor beta chain derives from a study of cytomegalovirus exposure and HLA in healthy donors. Germline V gives CDR1 MNHEY, CDR2 SMNVEV (reference sequence). The CDR3 length is 17 residues. V was shortened by 0 bases and J by 5 bases, with 17 bases between the two germline ends. The repertoire was sequenced with immunoSEQ multiplex PCR; TCRdb's copy has only in-frame clones and lacks some. Of around 300,000 clones listed, 87% are singletons. Study-wide results and limits: High specificity and sensitivity for cytomegalovirus status were reported for the classifier. Later, an analysis found that TCR clusters from the first cohort tended to co-occur in the 90 to 150 validation repertoires. Most sequenced TCRs were rare (though some public TCRs occurred in many donors).

On this clone itself: Its target is unknown.

The source material was PBMCs. V is TRBV27 and J is TRBJ2-1, with D uncertain. This clonotype was obtained from a woman aged 30 to 39 in good health and CMV-seropositive. CDR3 sequence: CASSLSRLETPNNEQFF. DNA of the CDR3: TGTGCCAGCAGTTTATCCCGACTCGAGACGCCGAACAATGAGCAGTTCTTC.